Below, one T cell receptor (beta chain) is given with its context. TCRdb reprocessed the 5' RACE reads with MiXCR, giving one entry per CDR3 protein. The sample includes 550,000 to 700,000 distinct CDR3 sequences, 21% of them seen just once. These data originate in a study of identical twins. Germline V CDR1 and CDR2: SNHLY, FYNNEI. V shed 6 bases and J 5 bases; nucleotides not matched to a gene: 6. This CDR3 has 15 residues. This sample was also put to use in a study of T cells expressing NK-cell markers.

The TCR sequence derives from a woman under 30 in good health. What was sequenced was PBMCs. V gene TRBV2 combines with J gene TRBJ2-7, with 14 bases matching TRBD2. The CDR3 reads CASSFGLAGGNEQYF. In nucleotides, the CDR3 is TGTGCCAGCAGCTTCGGACTAGCGGGGGGAAACGAGCAGTACTTC.